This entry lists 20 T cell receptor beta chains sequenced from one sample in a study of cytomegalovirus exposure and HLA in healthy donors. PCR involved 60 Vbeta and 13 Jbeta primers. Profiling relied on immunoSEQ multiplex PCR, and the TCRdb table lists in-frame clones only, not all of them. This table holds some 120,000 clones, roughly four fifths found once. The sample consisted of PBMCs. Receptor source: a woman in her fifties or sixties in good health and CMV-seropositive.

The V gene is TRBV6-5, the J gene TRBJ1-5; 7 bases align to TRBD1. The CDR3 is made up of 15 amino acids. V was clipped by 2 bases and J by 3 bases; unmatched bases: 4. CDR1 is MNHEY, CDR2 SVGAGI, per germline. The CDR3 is CASSYGQADNQPQHF. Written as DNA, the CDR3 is TGTGCCAGCAGTTACGGACAGGCTGACAATCAGCCCCAGCATTTT.

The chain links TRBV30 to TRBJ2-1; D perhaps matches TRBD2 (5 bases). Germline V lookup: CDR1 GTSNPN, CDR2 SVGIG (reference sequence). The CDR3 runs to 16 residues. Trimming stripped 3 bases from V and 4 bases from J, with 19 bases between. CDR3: CAWRATLKRRYNEQFF. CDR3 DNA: TGTGCCTGGAGGGCCACTCTTAAGCGGAGGTACAATGAGCAGTTCTTC.

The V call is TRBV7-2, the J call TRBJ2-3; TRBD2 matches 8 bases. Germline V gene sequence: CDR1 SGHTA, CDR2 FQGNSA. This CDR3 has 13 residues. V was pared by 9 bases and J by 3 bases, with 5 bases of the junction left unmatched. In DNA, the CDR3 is TGTGCCAGTTCTAGCGGGCGAACAGATACGCAGTATTTT. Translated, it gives CASSSGRTDTQYF.

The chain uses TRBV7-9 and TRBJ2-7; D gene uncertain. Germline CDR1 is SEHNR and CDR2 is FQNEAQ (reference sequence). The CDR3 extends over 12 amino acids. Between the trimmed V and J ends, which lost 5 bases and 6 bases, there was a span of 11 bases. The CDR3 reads CASSPDTGEQYF. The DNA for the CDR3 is TGTGCCAGCAGCCCTGACACCGGCGAGCAGTACTTC.

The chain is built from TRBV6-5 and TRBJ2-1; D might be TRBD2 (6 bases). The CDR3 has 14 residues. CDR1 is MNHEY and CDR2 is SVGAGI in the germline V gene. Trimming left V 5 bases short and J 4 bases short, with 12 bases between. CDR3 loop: CASSRGANYNEQFF. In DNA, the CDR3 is TGTGCCAGCAGTCGCGGGGCTAATTACAATGAGCAGTTCTTC.

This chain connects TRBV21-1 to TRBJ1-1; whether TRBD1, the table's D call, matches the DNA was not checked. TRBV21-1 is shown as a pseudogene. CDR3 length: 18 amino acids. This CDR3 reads CASSKGVQGTIVGTEAFF. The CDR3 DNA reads TGTGCCAGCAGCAAAGGGGTACAGGGAACAATAGTTGGTACTGAAGCTTTCTTT.

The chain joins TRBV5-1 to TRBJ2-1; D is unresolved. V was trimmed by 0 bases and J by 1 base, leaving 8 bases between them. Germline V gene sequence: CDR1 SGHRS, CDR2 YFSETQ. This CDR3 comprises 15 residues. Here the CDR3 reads CASSLVRASYNEQFF. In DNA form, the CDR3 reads TGCGCCAGCAGCTTGGTTCGAGCGTCCTACAATGAGCAGTTCTTC.

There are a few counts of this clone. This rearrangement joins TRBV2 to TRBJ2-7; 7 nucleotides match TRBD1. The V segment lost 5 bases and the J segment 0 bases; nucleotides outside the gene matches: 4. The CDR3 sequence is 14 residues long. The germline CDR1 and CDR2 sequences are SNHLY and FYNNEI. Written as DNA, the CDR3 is TGTGCCAGCAGTCCGAGACAGGGCTCCTACGAGCAGTACTTC. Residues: CASSPRQGSYEQYF. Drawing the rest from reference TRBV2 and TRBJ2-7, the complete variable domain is EPEVTQTPSHQVTQMGQEVILRCVPISNHLYFYWYRQILGQKVEFLVSFYNNEISEKSEIFDDQFSVERPDGSNFTLKIRSTKLEDSAMYFCASSPRQGSYEQYFGPGTRLTVT.

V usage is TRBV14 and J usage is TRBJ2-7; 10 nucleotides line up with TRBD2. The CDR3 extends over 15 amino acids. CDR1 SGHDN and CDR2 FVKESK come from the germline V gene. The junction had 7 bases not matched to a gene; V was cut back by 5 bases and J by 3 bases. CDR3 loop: CASSSQSGRVYEQYF. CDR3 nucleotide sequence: TGTGCCAGCAGCTCCCAAAGCGGGAGGGTCTACGAGCAGTACTTC.

The CDR3 region is CASSLRGAWEKLFF. CDR3 nucleotides: TGTGCCAGCAGCCTCAGGGGGGCCTGGGAAAAACTGTTTTTT. This chain joins TRBV5-8 and TRBJ1-4; 7 bases fit TRBD1. J was trimmed by 8 bases and V by 4 bases; bases with no gene match: 8. The CDR3 totals 14 residues. Germline CDR1 is SGHTS and CDR2 is YDEGEE.

The chain's CDR3 is CASSFLDTGELFF. CDR3 sequence (DNA): TGTGCCAGCAGCTTTCTTGACACCGGGGAGCTGTTTTTT. The chain couples TRBV7-9 to TRBJ2-2; D unclear. CDR3 length: 13 amino acids. Trimming removed 3 bases at V and 3 bases at J, with 5 bases between. Per germline, CDR1 SEHNR and CDR2 FQNEAQ (reference sequence). Together with reference TRBV7-9 and TRBJ2-2, the CDR3 gives the full variable domain: DTGVSQNPRHKITKRGQNVTFRCDPISEHNRLYWYRQTLGQGPEFLTYFQNEAQLEKSRLLSDRFSAERPKGSFSTLEIQRTEQGDSAMYLCASSFLDTGELFFGEGSRLTVL.

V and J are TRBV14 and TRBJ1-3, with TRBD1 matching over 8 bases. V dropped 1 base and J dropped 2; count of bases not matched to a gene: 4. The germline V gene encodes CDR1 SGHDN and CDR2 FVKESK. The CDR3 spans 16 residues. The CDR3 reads CASSQGRGLPGNTIYF. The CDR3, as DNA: TGTGCCAGCAGCCAAGGCAGGGGGCTTCCTGGAAACACCATATATTTT. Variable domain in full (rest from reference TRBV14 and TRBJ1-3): EAGVTQFPSHSVIEKGQTVTLRCDPISGHDNLYWYRRVMGKEIKFLLHFVKESKQDESGMPNNRFLAERTGGTYSTLKVQPAELEDSGVYFCASSQGRGLPGNTIYFGEGSWLTVV.

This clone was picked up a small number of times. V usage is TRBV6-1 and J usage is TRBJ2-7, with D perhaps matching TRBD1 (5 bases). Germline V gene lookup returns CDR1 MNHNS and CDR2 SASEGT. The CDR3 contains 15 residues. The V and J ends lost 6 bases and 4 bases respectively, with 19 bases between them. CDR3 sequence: CASRWDFSRVYEQYF. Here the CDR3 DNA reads TGTGCCAGCAGATGGGATTTCAGCAGGGTTTACGAGCAGTACTTC.

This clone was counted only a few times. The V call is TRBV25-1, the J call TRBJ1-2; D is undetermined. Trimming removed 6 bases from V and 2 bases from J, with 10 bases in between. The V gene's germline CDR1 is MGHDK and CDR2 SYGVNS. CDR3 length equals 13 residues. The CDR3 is CASSSSLNYGYTF. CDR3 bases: TGTGCCAGCAGCTCGAGCTTGAACTATGGCTACACCTTC.

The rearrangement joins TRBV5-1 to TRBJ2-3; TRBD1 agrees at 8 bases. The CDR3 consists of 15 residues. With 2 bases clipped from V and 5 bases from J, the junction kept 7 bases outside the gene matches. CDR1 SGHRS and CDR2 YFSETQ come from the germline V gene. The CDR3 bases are TGCGCCAGCAGCTTAGGGGGACAGGCCGGAGATACGCAGTATTTT. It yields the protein CASSLGGQAGDTQYF.

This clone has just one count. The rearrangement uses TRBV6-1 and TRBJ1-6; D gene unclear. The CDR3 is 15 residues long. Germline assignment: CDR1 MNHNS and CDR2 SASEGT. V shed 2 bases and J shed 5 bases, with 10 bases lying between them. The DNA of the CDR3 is TGTGCCAGCAGTGAACAGCGGGAAGATAATTCACCCCTCCACTTT. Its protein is CASSEQREDNSPLHF.

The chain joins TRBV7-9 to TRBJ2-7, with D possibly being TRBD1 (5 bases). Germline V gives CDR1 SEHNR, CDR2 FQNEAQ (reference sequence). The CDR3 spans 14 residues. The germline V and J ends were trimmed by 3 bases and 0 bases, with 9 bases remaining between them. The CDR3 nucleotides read TGTGCCAGCAGCTTTCAGGGAAACTCCTACGAGCAGTACTTC. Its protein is CASSFQGNSYEQYF. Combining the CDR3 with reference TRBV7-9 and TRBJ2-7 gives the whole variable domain DTGVSQNPRHKITKRGQNVTFRCDPISEHNRLYWYRQTLGQGPEFLTYFQNEAQLEKSRLLSDRFSAERPKGSFSTLEIQRTEQGDSAMYLCASSFQGNSYEQYFGPGTRLTVT.

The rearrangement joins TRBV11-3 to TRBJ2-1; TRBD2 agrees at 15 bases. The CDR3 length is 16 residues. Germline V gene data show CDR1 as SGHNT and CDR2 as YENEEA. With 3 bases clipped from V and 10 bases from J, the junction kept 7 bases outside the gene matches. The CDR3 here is CASSFGLAGGTTEQFF. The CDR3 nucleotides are TGTGCCAGCAGCTTCGGACTAGCGGGGGGGACTACGGAGCAGTTCTTC.

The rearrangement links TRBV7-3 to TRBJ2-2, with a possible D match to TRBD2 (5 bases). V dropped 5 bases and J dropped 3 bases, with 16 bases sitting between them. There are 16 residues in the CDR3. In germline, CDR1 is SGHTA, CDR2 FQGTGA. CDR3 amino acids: CASSQPHTGYTGELFF. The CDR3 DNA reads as TGTGCCAGCAGCCAACCCCATACGGGATACACCGGGGAGCTGTTTTTT.

Written as DNA, the CDR3 is TGTGCCAGTAGTTACGCCCAGGTCAGGCGAAATTCACCCCTCCACTTT. Protein sequence: CASSYAQVRRNSPLHF. The rearrangement uses TRBV19 and TRBJ1-6; D unclear. CDR1 is LNHDA, CDR2 SQIVND, per germline (reference sequence). V was pared by 5 bases and J by 7 bases, with 18 bases between. This CDR3 contains 16 residues. Combining the CDR3 with reference TRBV19 and TRBJ1-6 gives the whole variable domain DGGITQSPKYLFRKEGQNVTLSCEQNLNHDAMYWYRQDPGQGLRLIYYSQIVNDFQKGDIAEGYSVSREKKESFPLTVTSAQKNPTAFYLCASSYAQVRRNSPLHFGNGTRLTVT.